These 14 T cell receptor beta chains came from one sample sequenced in a study of blood T cell repertoires in COVID-19. The assay was immunoSEQ multiplex PCR, and TCRdb's table has in-frame clones only and misses some. The data contain approximately 210,000 clones, almost 85% of them seen just once; the ten biggest clones take up more than 4.5%. Sequencing was done on a sample of peripheral blood. Receptor source: a woman in her seventies with active or convalescent COVID-19.

This sequence joins TRBV20-1 and TRBJ2-7, with 8 bases identical to TRBD2. Germline lookup yields CDR1 DFQATT and CDR2 SNEGSKA (reference sequence). This CDR3 is 13 amino acids long. V shed 3 bases, J shed 1 base, and the junction held 2 bases outside the gene matches. The CDR3 spells CSASSGKSYEQYF. The CDR3 nucleotides read TGCAGTGCTAGTAGCGGGAAGTCCTACGAGCAGTACTTC.

In this sample, this clone turned up many times. The rearrangement links TRBV25-1 to TRBJ2-7; 11 positions match TRBD2. Germline CDR1 MGHDK, CDR2 SYGVNS. The V segment lost 5 bases and the J segment 7 bases; nucleotides outside the gene matches: 10. The CDR3 totals 15 residues. For the CDR3, the DNA is TGTGCCAGCAGTCTTCCTAGCGGGAGGACCGAGGAGCAGTACTTC. Encoded protein: CASSLPSGRTEEQYF.

The chain carries TRBV7-9 and TRBJ2-5; 7 nucleotides match TRBD2. V shed 5 bases and J 1 base; nucleotides not matched to a gene: 7. Germline CDR1 is SEHNR and CDR2 is FQNEAQ (reference sequence). This CDR3 is 15 amino acids long. This CDR3 reads CASSLVLASQETQYF. CDR3 bases: TGTGCCAGCAGCCTGGTACTAGCGTCCCAAGAGACCCAGTACTTC. Full variable domain (missing parts from reference TRBV7-9 and TRBJ2-5): DTGVSQNPRHKITKRGQNVTFRCDPISEHNRLYWYRQTLGQGPEFLTYFQNEAQLEKSRLLSDRFSAERPKGSFSTLEIQRTEQGDSAMYLCASSLVLASQETQYFGPGTRLLVL.

The chain recombines TRBV6-5 with TRBJ1-2; the D is unclear. Germline CDR1 is MNHEY and CDR2 is SVGAGI. Trimming took 6 bases from V and 8 from J, leaving 19 bases between them. The CDR3 length is 14 residues. This chain's CDR3 is CASSTTGSWRGYTF. Written as DNA, the CDR3 is TGTGCCAGCAGCACTACGGGATCCTGGCGGGGCTACACCTTC.

This chain links TRBV11-2 with TRBJ2-5; the D gene is possibly TRBD1 (6 bases). The germline CDR1 and CDR2 sequences are SGHAT and FQNNGV. This CDR3 has 13 residues. With 5 bases removed from V and 5 bases from J, the gap between germline ends came to 12 bases. Written as DNA, the CDR3 is TGTGCCAGCAGCCCACAGGGAAGGGAGACCCAGTACTTC. Protein sequence: CASSPQGRETQYF.

V and J are TRBV10-3 and TRBJ1-5, with D possibly being TRBD1 (5 bases). This CDR3 region has 15 residues. V was clipped by 4 bases and J by 0 bases, with 10 bases between them. Per germline, CDR1 ENHRY and CDR2 SYGVKD. CDR3 nucleotide sequence: TGTGCCATCAGTGGGGGGGATTATAGCAATCAGCCCCAGCATTTT. It specifies CAISGGDYSNQPQHF.

The chain is built from TRBV7-3 and TRBJ2-3, with 8 nucleotides matching TRBD2. The CDR3 sequence is 15 residues long. The V and J ends lost 5 bases and 0 bases, in that order; junction bases with no gene match: 4. Germline CDR1 is SGHTA and CDR2 is FQGTGA. Here the CDR3 reads CASSVGLGSTDTQYF. In nucleotides, the CDR3 is TGTGCCAGCAGCGTGGGACTAGGGAGCACAGATACGCAGTATTTT.

V gene TRBV28 combines with J gene TRBJ1-5; 8 bases agree with TRBD1. V dropped 6 bases and J dropped 2; count of bases not matched to a gene: 9. CDR1 and CDR2 (germline): MDHEN, SYDVKM. This CDR3 contains 16 residues. CDR3 sequence (DNA): TGTGCCAGCAGCAGGGGGCTGGTTGGTGGCAATCAGCCCCAGCATTTT. The encoded protein is CASSRGLVGGNQPQHF.

The V and J genes are TRBV9 and TRBJ2-1; 10 bases are a match to TRBD2. Looked up from germline, CDR1 is SGDLS and CDR2 is YYNGEE. The CDR3 consists of 19 residues. V was pared by 0 bases and J by 1 base, with 10 bases of the junction left unmatched. The CDR3 loop is CASSVGGLAGALSYNEQFF. The CDR3 nucleotides are TGTGCCAGCAGCGTAGGTGGGCTAGCGGGAGCCCTATCCTACAATGAGCAGTTCTTC.

The chain couples TRBV5-1 to TRBJ2-1; D is perhaps TRBD1 (5 bases). The CDR3 is 15 amino acids. Between the trimmed V and J ends, which lost 4 bases and 2 bases, there was a span of 13 bases. Germline-derived CDR1 and CDR2 are SGHRS and YFSETQ. The CDR3 reads CASSHLQEAYNEQFF. The CDR3 DNA sequence: TGCGCCAGCAGCCATCTACAGGAAGCCTACAATGAGCAGTTCTTC.

The chain joins TRBV6-4 to TRBJ2-1; 9 nucleotides match TRBD2. The CDR3 is 16 residues long. The V gene end was trimmed by 3 bases and the J gene end by 4 bases; junction bases not matched to a gene: 7. Per germline, CDR1 MRHNA and CDR2 SNTAGT. CDR3 bases: TGTGCCAGCAGTGAGAAGGGAAGCGGGAGGTACAATGAGCAGTTCTTC. Translating it yields CASSEKGSGRYNEQFF.

The chain is built from TRBV5-8 and TRBJ2-3; TRBD1 matches 10 bases. Germline CDR1 SGHTS, CDR2 YDEGEE. After removal of 6 bases from V and 4 bases from J, the junction contained 8 bases not matched to a gene. The CDR3 length is 15 residues. The CDR3 DNA follows: TGTGCCAGCAACGACCGGGACAGGGGTTCAGATACGCAGTATTTT. Its protein product is CASNDRDRGSDTQYF.

The J gene is TRBJ1-1, the V gene TRBV5-6; D not resolved. The germline V gene has CDR1 SGHDT and CDR2 YYEEEE. V lost 2 bases and J lost 0, with 8 bases in between. The CDR3 covers 14 residues. CDR3 protein: CASSFVNLNTEAFF. CDR3 sequence (DNA): TGTGCCAGCAGCTTCGTCAACTTGAACACTGAAGCTTTCTTT.

This clone occurred once. The chain combines TRBV9 with TRBJ1-1; 9 nucleotides line up with TRBD1. Trimming removed 3 bases from V and 6 bases from J; junction bases left unmatched: 6. Germline V gives CDR1 SGDLS, CDR2 YYNGEE. The CDR3 runs 14 residues. The DNA of the CDR3 is TGTGCCAGCAGCGGCACAGGGGGCGCCTCTGAAGCTTTCTTT. It yields the protein CASSGTGGASEAFF.